Listed here is a single T cell receptor beta chain. Its antigen is undetermined. The record originates from a study of cytomegalovirus exposure and HLA in healthy donors. Study context: Within the Caucasian-associated ancestry cluster were roughly 82% of the 398 genotyped donors. Study-level findings and limits: In a later analysis, at a false discovery rate of 0.05, some 15,000 TCR beta sequences were associated with HLA alleles. In a later analysis, HLA-associated beta chains showed higher expansion and lower generation probabilities than comparable chains.

Use of 60 Vbeta and 13 Jbeta primers characterized the PCR. Sequenced by immunoSEQ multiplex PCR; TCRdb stores in-frame clones only, minus some. The data contain roughly 150,000 clones, around 73% of them singletons. The germline V gene has CDR1 WSHSY and CDR2 SAAADI. The CDR3 totals 16 residues. Trimming took off 3 bases at V and 8 bases at J, with 17 bases between the two ends. The sequenced sample consisted of PBMCs. The receptor was isolated from a woman aged 18-29 years in good health and CMV-seropositive. J is TRBJ1-6 and V is TRBV10-2; D is possibly TRBD1 (5 bases). The CDR3 loop is CASSDLVGGGYSPLHF. Here the CDR3 DNA reads TGCGCCAGCAGTGACCTAGTAGGTGGGGGGTATTCACCCCTCCACTTT.